Shown below are 9 T cell receptor beta chains from a single sample sequenced in a study of radiation and T cells in renal cell carcinoma. Time point reported: blood 2 weeks post-SBRT. Treatment denoted: 15 Gy SBRT to primary tumor, nephrectomy 4 weeks later. Profiled with immunoSEQ multiplex PCR; TCRdb holds only in-frame clones, not every one. Among tens of thousands of clones listed, over 75% were seen once. The material sequenced was blood, taken from a patient whose treatment included radiotherapy and nephrectomy. These receptors all stem from a man in his 60s with renal cell carcinoma.

V is TRBV5-4 and J is TRBJ2-5; D uncertain. The V end lost 0 bases, the J end lost 5 bases, and 5 bases lay between the germline ends. In germline, CDR1 is SGHNT, CDR2 YYREEE (reference sequence). The CDR3 runs 12 residues. The CDR3 DNA reads as TGTGCCAGCAGCTTGGAATGGGAGACCCAGTACTTC. It translates to CASSLEWETQYF.

V usage is TRBV18 and J usage is TRBJ1-5, with D maybe TRBD1 (5 bases). V was clipped by 3 bases and J by 3 bases, with 12 bases between them. Germline CDR1 is KGHSH and CDR2 is LQKENI. This CDR3 region has 15 residues. CDR3 sequence reads: CASSPGGPSNQPQHF. For the CDR3, the DNA is TGTGCCAGCTCACCCGGGGGACCGTCCAATCAGCCCCAGCATTTT. The whole variable domain, remainder taken from reference TRBV18 and TRBJ1-5, is NAGVMQNPRHLVRRRGQEARLRCSPMKGHSHVYWYRQLPEEGLKFMVYLQKENIIDESGMPKERFSAEFPKEGPSILRIQQVVRGDSAAYFCASSPGGPSNQPQHFGDGTRLSIL.

This clone was seen a handful of times. This sequence joins TRBV18 and TRBJ2-2; D is uncertain. CDR3 length: 14 amino acids. Germline CDR1 reads KGHSH; CDR2 reads LQKENI. Deletions cut 2 bases from V and 6 bases from J, with 10 bases between. CDR3 sequence: CASSPASHAGELFF. DNA of the CDR3: TGTGCCAGCTCACCAGCCAGCCATGCCGGGGAGCTGTTTTTT.

In its sample, this clone was seen a few times. V usage is TRBV6-5 and J usage is TRBJ2-7; D perhaps matches TRBD1 (6 bases). The V gene lost 2 bases and the J gene lost 6 bases, with 14 bases spanning the gap. CDR1 and CDR2 (germline): MNHEY, SVGAGI. This CDR3 has 14 amino acids. CDR3 sequence reads: CASSYDRLRGEQYF. CDR3 bases: TGTGCCAGCAGTTACGACAGGCTTCGGGGCGAGCAGTACTTC.

The J gene is TRBJ1-4, the V gene TRBV11-2; D not resolved. In germline, CDR1 is SGHAT, CDR2 FQNNGV. The CDR3 runs 18 residues. The V gene lost 5 bases and the J gene lost 4 bases, with 23 bases spanning the gap. The CDR3 is CASSTWVSRGGGNEKLFF. The CDR3 region has the DNA TGTGCCAGCAGCACGTGGGTTAGTCGGGGTGGCGGTAATGAAAAACTGTTTTTT. Full variable domain (rest looked up from reference TRBV11-2 and TRBJ1-4): EAGVAQSPRYKIIEKRQSVAFWCNPISGHATLYWYQQILGQGPKLLIQFQNNGVVDDSQLPKDRFSAERLKGVDSTLKIQPAKLEDSAVYLCASSTWVSRGGGNEKLFFGSGTQLSVL.

The genes are TRBV5-1 and TRBJ1-2, with TRBD1 as a possible D gene (5 bases). This CDR3 has 15 amino acids. The germline gives CDR1 SGHRS, CDR2 YFSETQ. Trimming removed 0 bases at V and 0 bases at J, with 9 bases between. CDR3 amino acids: CASSLGETANYGYTF. Written as DNA, the CDR3 is TGCGCCAGCAGCTTGGGTGAGACAGCTAACTATGGCTACACCTTC. Combining the CDR3 with reference TRBV5-1 and TRBJ1-2 gives the whole variable domain KAGVTQTPRYLIKTRGQQVTLSCSPISGHRSVSWYQQTPGQGLQFLFEYFSETQRNKGNFPGRFSGRQFSNSRSEMNVSTLELGDSALYLCASSLGETANYGYTFGSGTRLTVV.

The CDR3 DNA reads TGTGCCAGCAGCTTCGTTGCGGGAGGAGAGACCCAGTACTTC. Translating it yields CASSFVAGGETQYF. The gene calls are TRBV5-6 and TRBJ2-5; TRBD2 matches at 8 bases. J was trimmed by 4 bases and V by 2 bases; bases with no gene match: 4. The CDR3 sequence is 14 residues long. CDR1 and CDR2 (germline): SGHDT, YYEEEE.

This clone has a handful of counts. This chain joins TRBV7-2 and TRBJ2-6; D not certain. In germline, CDR1 is SGHTA, CDR2 FQGNSA. The CDR3 extends over 16 amino acids. Trimming cost V 2 bases and J 4 bases, with 12 bases left between them. The CDR3 reads CASSLNPITGANVLTF. The CDR3 DNA reads as TGTGCCAGCAGCTTAAACCCCATTACCGGGGCCAACGTCCTGACTTTC.

In its sample, this clone was seen once. The chain uses TRBV18 and TRBJ2-2; D gene unclear. Germline V gene sequence: CDR1 KGHSH, CDR2 LQKENI. The V end was cut by 0 bases, the J end by 7 bases, with 15 bases between. The CDR3 extends over 16 amino acids. The DNA for the CDR3 is TGTGCCAGCTCACCACCTCCGAGTCTGAGTAGCGGGGAGCTGTTTTTT. Translating it yields CASSPPPSLSSGELFF.